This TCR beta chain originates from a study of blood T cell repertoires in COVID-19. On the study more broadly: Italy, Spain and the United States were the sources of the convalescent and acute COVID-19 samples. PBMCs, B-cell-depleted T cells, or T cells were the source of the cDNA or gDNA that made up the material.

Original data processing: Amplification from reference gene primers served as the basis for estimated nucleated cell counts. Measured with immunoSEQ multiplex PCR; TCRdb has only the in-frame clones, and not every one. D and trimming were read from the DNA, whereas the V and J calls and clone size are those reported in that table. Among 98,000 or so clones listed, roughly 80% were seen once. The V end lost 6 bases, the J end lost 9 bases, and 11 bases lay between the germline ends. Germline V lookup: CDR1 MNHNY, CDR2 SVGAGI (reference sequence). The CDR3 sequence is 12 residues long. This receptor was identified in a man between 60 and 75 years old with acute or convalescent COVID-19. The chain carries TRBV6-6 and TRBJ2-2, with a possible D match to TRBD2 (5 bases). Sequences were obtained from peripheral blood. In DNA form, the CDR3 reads TGTGCCAGCAGCCCCGGGGATAGGGAGCTGTTTTTT. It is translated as CASSPGDRELFF.